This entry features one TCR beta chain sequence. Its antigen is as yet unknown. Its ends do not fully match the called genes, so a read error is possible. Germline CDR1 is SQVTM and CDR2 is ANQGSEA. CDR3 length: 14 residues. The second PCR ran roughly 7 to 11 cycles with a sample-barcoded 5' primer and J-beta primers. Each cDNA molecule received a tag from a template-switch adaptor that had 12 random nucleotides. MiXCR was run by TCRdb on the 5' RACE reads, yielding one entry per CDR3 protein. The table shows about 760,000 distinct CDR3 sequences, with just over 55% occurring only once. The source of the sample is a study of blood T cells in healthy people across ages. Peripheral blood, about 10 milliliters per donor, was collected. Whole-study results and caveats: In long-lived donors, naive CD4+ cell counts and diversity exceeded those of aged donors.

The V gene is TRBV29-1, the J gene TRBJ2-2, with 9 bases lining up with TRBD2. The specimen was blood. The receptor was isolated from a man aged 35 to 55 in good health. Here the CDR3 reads CSVRPSGNPGELFF. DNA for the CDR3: TGCAGCGTCCGTCCTAGCGGGAACCCCGGGGAGCTGTTTTTT.